The next 22 T cell receptor beta chains were all read from a single sample in a study of T-cell memory formation after mild COVID-19. TCRdb itself ran the 5' RACE reads through MiXCR, one entry per CDR3 protein. The sample lists 550,000 to 600,000 distinct CDR3 sequences, about a fifth occurring once. Source material: PBMCs or a T cell subset sorted from them (not recorded which). All receptors derive from an adult woman who had mild COVID-19 (a few samples of this study predate the infection). Cell type and time point are not known.

The rearrangement joins TRBV12-3 or TRBV12-4 to TRBJ2-7, with 7 bases fitting TRBD1. This CDR3 comprises 19 residues. V lost 4 bases, J lost 5 bases, and 23 bases stayed unmatched. The CDR3, as DNA: TGTGCCAGCAGTTGGTACTACAGGGGTGTTATAACTAGGTCCCACGAGCAGTACTTC. Residues: CASSWYYRGVITRSHEQYF.

This chain connects TRBV12-3 or TRBV12-4 to TRBJ1-6; 9 nucleotides match TRBD1. V shed 5 bases and J 8 bases; nucleotides not matched to a gene: 7. This CDR3 has 15 residues. CDR3 nucleotides: TGTGCCAGCAGTCCCGGGACAGGGACCGATTCACCCCTCCACTTT. Protein sequence: CASSPGTGTDSPLHF.

This clonotype was recorded many times. The V and J genes are TRBV4-1 and TRBJ2-3, with TRBD2 matching 8 bases. In germline, CDR1 is MGHRA, CDR2 YSYEKL. CDR3 size: 16 residues. V lost 1 base, J lost 5 bases, and 8 bases stayed unmatched. The CDR3 DNA reads as TGCGCCAGCAGCCAAGTCGCGGCGGGGGGCCTAGATACGCAGTATTTT. Its translation is CASSQVAAGGLDTQYF.

The chain combines TRBV5-1 with TRBJ1-6; D call uncertain. The CDR3 is made up of 15 amino acids. CDR1 and CDR2 (germline): SGHRS, YFSETQ. V was shortened by 0 bases and J by 10 bases, with 14 bases between the two germline ends. In nucleotides, the CDR3 is TGCGCCAGCAGCTTGGGAGGAGGGAAGGAGTCACCCCTCCACTTT. It codes for CASSLGGGKESPLHF.

This sequence joins TRBV10-3 and TRBJ2-5, with D possibly being TRBD2 (6 bases). V was pared by 2 bases and J by 0 bases, with 10 bases between. The CDR3 spans 15 residues. CDR1 and CDR2 from the germline V gene are ENHRY and SYGVKD. CDR3 region: CAISEPRTNQETQYF. The CDR3 region has the DNA TGTGCCATCAGTGAGCCTCGGACTAACCAAGAGACCCAGTACTTC.

This clonotype was detected a few times. CDR3 loop: CASSQRDRGQNGNQPQHF. For the CDR3, the DNA is TGCGCCAGCAGCCAAAGAGACAGGGGGCAGAACGGCAATCAGCCCCAGCATTTT. The chain joins TRBV4-1 to TRBJ1-5, with 10 bases lining up with TRBD1. CDR3 length: 18 amino acids. The junction had 9 bases not matched to a gene; V was cut back by 2 bases and J by 2 bases. The germline CDR1 and CDR2 sequences are MGHRA and YSYEKL.

The chain is built from TRBV7-2 and TRBJ2-5; D might be TRBD1 (5 bases). V lost 8 bases and J 5 bases, leaving 18 bases between the germline ends. This CDR3 has 14 residues. The germline V gene has CDR1 SGHTA and CDR2 FQGNSA. CDR3 in amino acids: CASQGSKGWETQYF. The CDR3 coding sequence is TGTGCCAGCCAGGGATCGAAAGGTTGGGAGACCCAGTACTTC.

The rearrangement uses TRBV4-1 and TRBJ2-7; D is perhaps TRBD1 (6 bases). The V gene's germline CDR1 is MGHRA and CDR2 YSYEKL. This CDR3 contains 15 residues. The germline V and J ends were trimmed by 0 bases and 3 bases, with 12 bases remaining between them. This CDR3 reads CASSQDRGTYYEQYF. CDR3 DNA: TGCGCCAGCAGCCAAGATAGGGGGACGTACTACGAGCAGTACTTC.

This rearrangement joins TRBV20-1 to TRBJ2-7, with 9 positions matching TRBD1. After removal of 7 bases from V and 5 bases from J, the junction contained 6 bases not matched to a gene. The length of the CDR3 is 12 residues. Germline assignment: CDR1 DFQATT and CDR2 SNEGSKA (reference sequence). CDR3 DNA: TGCAGTGTCGGGACAGGGATCGACGAGCAGTACTTC. The encoded protein is CSVGTGIDEQYF.

The chain joins TRBV5-1 to TRBJ1-2, with no clear D. Germline assignment: CDR1 SGHRS and CDR2 YFSETQ. The length of the CDR3 is 14 residues. V lost 0 bases and J 6 bases, leaving 12 bases between the germline ends. The CDR3, as DNA: TGCGCCAGCAGCTTGGACACCCGAGGAAATGGCTACACCTTC. It translates to CASSLDTRGNGYTF.

The gene calls are TRBV7-2 and TRBJ1-2; D is uncertain. CDR1 SGHTA and CDR2 FQGNSA come from the germline V gene. Trimming removed 1 base from V and 4 bases from J, with 13 bases in between. The CDR3 is 15 residues long. CDR3 loop: CASSLDSSVLYGYTF. The CDR3 DNA is TGTGCCAGCAGCTTAGACAGCAGCGTTCTCTATGGCTACACCTTC.

This clonotype appeared a few times. V and J are TRBV6-2 or TRBV6-3 and TRBJ1-5; D is undetermined. CDR1 is MNHEY and CDR2 is SVGEGT in the germline V gene. Deletions cut 6 bases from V and 4 bases from J, with 25 bases between. The CDR3 length is 18 residues. The chain's CDR3 is CASSLFSGSGVGNQPQHF. Here the CDR3 DNA reads TGTGCCAGCAGCCTTTTTAGCGGTAGCGGGGTAGGAAATCAGCCCCAGCATTTT.

This clonotype came up once. The chain recombines TRBV25-1 with TRBJ2-3; weak D call: TRBD1 (6 bases). Germline loops: CDR1 MGHDK, CDR2 SYGVNS. V was clipped by 4 bases and J by 0 bases, with 17 bases between them. There are 17 residues in the CDR3. In DNA, the CDR3 is TGTGCCAGCAGTGGCCCCCCCGGGACAACTAGCACAGATACGCAGTATTTT. Amino acids: CASSGPPGTTSTDTQYF.

This clonotype appeared a few times. The CDR3 here is CASSHVQATTRHF. In nucleotides, the CDR3 is TGTGCCAGCAGCCACGTACAGGCGACCACGAGGCATTTT. The chain combines TRBV12-3 or TRBV12-4 with TRBJ1-5; perhaps TRBD1 as D (5 bases). The CDR3 totals 13 residues. Trimming pared 6 bases from V and 15 bases from J, leaving 21 bases between.

Points on this clonotype: The conserved phenylalanine or tryptophan normally closing the CDR3 is absent here, so this likely arose from a read error. Because the CDR3's place on the DNA is in doubt, the DNA is left out and the CDR3 is given as listed by TCRdb. The genes are TRBV13 and TRBJ2-1; TRBD2 reflects the table's D call only, with no check against the DNA. The CDR3 region is 13 residues in length, termini included. Per the germline V gene, CDR1 is PRHDT and CDR2 is FYEKMQ (reference sequence). The CDR3 loop reads CASSQTPSFGPPN.

A few counts support this clonotype. The V and J genes are TRBV3-1 and TRBJ1-2; D is possibly TRBD1 (6 bases). CDR1 and CDR2 from the germline V gene are LGHDT and YNNKEL (reference sequence). CDR3 length: 15 amino acids. Trimming removed 3 bases from V and 6 bases from J, with 17 bases in between. CDR3 nucleotide sequence: TGTGCCAGCAGCCATGGACAGTCCCGGACGAATGGCTACACCTTC. Translating gives CASSHGQSRTNGYTF.

In DNA form, the CDR3 reads TGTGCCACCAGTGACCCCCGAGGGGCCAAAAACATTCAGTACTTC. Its protein product is CATSDPRGAKNIQYF. This rearrangement joins TRBV24-1 to TRBJ2-4, with TRBD2 as a possible D gene (5 bases). Per the germline V gene, CDR1 is KGHDR and CDR2 is SFDVKD. V was pared by 4 bases and J by 1 base, with 10 bases between. CDR3 length equals 15 residues.

This chain links TRBV12-3 or TRBV12-4 with TRBJ2-3; D not resolved. The CDR3 spans 17 residues. Trimming left V 6 bases short and J 1 base short, with 20 bases between. The CDR3 DNA reads as TGTGCCAGCAGCGTCTTCCCTTTCGATGGTGGCACAGATACGCAGTATTTT. Amino acids: CASSVFPFDGGTDTQYF.

This clonotype appeared a few times. The chain has TRBV20-1 and TRBJ2-3; TRBD2 matches at 12 bases. CDR3 length: 16 residues. From germline, CDR1 is DFQATT and CDR2 SNEGSKA (reference sequence). J gave up 3 bases and V 2 bases, and 6 bases lay outside the gene matches. DNA for the CDR3: TGCAGTGCTAGATCTCCTAGCGGGGGGGCAACAGATACGCAGTATTTT. Its protein is CSARSPSGGATDTQYF.

The chain uses TRBV7-9 and TRBJ1-1; D perhaps matches TRBD1 (5 bases). Germline V gene lookup returns CDR1 SEHNR and CDR2 FQNEAQ (reference sequence). The V and J ends lost 5 bases and 4 bases respectively, with 14 bases between them. This CDR3 comprises 14 residues. Here the CDR3 reads CASSPRAGGTEAFF. CDR3 nucleotides: TGTGCCAGCAGCCCCAGGGCTGGCGGCACTGAAGCTTTCTTT.

J is TRBJ2-7 and V is TRBV10-2; 7 nucleotides align to TRBD2. CDR1 WSHSY and CDR2 SAAADI come from the germline V gene. V shed 7 bases and J 2 bases; nucleotides not matched to a gene: 17. The CDR3 sequence is 17 residues long. The CDR3 is CASTQSGLAAFTYEQYF. CDR3 nucleotide sequence: TGCGCCAGCACCCAGTCCGGCCTAGCGGCCTTTACCTACGAGCAGTACTTC.

This sequence joins TRBV20-1 and TRBJ2-7; D unclear. From germline, CDR1 is DFQATT and CDR2 SNEGSKA (reference sequence). The CDR3 is 11 amino acids. The V and J ends lost 5 bases and 3 bases respectively, with 8 bases between them. Written as DNA, the CDR3 is TGCAGTGCTGAGGACGGCTACGAGCAGTACTTC. Protein sequence: CSAEDGYEQYF.